Included here is one TCR beta chain sequence, with context. Its antigen is unknown. The germline V gene encodes CDR1 SGHTA and CDR2 FQGNSA. The CDR3 is 15 residues long. Trimming at V came to 2 bases and at J to 5 bases, leaving 3 bases not matched to a gene. This record comes from a study of T cells in Graves' hyperthyroidism and ophthalmopathy. Amplified TCR beta CDR3 regions derived from RNA transcripts. The primer set for the first-round RT-PCR of the TCR CDR3 was HTBI. TCRdb itself ran the multiplex PCR reads through MiXCR, one entry per CDR3 protein. The table records about 500,000 distinct CDR3 sequences, approximately 16% of them present only once. Ophthalmopathy patients had Clinical Activity Score at least 3, NOSPECS grade at least 4, duration under 3 months. Study-wide findings and caveats: A model of 13 V-J pairs discriminated ophthalmopathy from stable hyperthyroidism. The model anticipated ophthalmopathy a median approximately six months pre-onset. Within blood appeared most thyroid clonotypes that had expanded above 0.001.

J is TRBJ1-4 and V is TRBV7-2, with 9 positions matching TRBD1. The source of this sequence is a woman in her twenties or thirties with Graves' ophthalmopathy. Sequencing was done on a sample of blood. The CDR3 spells CASSLMGQGNEKLFF. The CDR3 DNA follows: TGTGCCAGCAGCTTAATGGGACAGGGAAATGAAAAACTGTTTTTT.